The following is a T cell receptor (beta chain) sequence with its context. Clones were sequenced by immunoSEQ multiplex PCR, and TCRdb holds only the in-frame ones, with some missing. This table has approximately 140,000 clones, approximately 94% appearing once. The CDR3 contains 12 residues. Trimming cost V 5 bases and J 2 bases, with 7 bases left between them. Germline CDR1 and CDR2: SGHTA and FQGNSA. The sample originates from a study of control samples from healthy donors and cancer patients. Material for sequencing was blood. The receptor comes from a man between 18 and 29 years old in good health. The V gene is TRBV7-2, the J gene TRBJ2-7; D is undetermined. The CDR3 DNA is TGTGCCAGCAGCCCCGGAACCTACGAGCAGTACTTC. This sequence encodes CASSPGTYEQYF.